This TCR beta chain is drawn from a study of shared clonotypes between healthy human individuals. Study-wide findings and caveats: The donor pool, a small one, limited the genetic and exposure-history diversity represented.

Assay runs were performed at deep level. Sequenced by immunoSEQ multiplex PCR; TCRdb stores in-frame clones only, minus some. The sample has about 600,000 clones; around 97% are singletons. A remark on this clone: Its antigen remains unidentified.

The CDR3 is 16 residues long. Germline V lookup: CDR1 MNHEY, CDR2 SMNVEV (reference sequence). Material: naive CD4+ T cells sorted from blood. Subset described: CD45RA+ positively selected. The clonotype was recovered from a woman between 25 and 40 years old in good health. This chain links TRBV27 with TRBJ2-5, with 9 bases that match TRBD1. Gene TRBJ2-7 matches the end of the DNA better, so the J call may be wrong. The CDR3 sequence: CASSSNRDRETYEQYF. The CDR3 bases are TGTGCCAGCAGTTCGAACCGGGACAGGGAAACCTACGAGCAGTACTTC.